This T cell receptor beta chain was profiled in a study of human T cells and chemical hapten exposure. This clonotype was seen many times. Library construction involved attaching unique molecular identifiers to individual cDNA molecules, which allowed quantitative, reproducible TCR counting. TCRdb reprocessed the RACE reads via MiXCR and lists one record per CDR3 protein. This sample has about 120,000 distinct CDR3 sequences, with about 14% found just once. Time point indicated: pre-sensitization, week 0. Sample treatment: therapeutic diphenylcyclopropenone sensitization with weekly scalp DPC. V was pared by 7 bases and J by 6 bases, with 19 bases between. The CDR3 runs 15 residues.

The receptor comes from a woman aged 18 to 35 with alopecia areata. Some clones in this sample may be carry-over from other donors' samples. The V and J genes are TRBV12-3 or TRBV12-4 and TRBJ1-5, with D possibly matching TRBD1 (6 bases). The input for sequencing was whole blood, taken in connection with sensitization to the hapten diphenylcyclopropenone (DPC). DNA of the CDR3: TGTGCCAGCAAGGCCCAGGGGCAGGTGGGTCAGCCCCAGCATTTT. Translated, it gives CASKAQGQVGQPQHF.